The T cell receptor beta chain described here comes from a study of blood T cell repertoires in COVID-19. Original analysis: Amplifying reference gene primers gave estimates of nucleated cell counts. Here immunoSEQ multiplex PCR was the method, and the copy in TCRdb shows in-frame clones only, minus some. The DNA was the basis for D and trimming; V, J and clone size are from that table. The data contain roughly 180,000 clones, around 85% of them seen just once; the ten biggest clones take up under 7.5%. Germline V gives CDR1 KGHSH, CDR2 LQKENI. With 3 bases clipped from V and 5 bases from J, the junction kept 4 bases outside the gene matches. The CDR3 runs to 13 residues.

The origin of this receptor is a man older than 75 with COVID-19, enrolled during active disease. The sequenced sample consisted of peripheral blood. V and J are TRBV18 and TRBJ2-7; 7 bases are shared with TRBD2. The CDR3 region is CASSPVAGDEQYF. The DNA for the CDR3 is TGTGCCAGCTCACCCGTGGCGGGGGACGAGCAGTACTTC.